The rows below give T cell receptor beta chains drawn from one sample of a study of blood T cell repertoires in COVID-19. TCRdb's copy holds only in-frame clones and misses some; the assay was immunoSEQ multiplex PCR. The data contain over 200,000 clones, approximately 82% of them singletons. The sample taken for sequencing was peripheral blood. These receptors were taken from a man aged 40-49 years who had recovered from COVID-19. Both conserved end residues are part of each CDR3. The D gene is left open where the match is weak. Only some rows state a clone size, as once, few, many or a class for expanded clones.

V: TRBV3-1/TRBV3-2; D: .; size: .; J: TRBJ1-2; CDR3: CASSHRTAILYGYTF; DNA: TGTGCCAGCAGCCACCGGACAGCGATTCTCTATGGCTACACCTTC
V: TRBV12-5; D: TRBD2; size: many; J: TRBJ2-3; CDR3: CASALKTSAGITDTQYF; DNA: TGTGCTAGTGCCCTTAAAACTAGCGCAGGAATCACAGATACGCAGTATTTT
V: TRBV5-4; D: TRBD2; size: .; J: TRBJ2-3; CDR3: CASSLTSGSDTQYF; DNA: TGTGCCAGCAGCCTGACTAGCGGGAGTGATACGCAGTATTTT
V: TRBV28; D: TRBD1; size: .; J: TRBJ1-6; CDR3: CASSLRTGSGFNSPLHF; DNA: TGTGCCAGCAGTTTAAGGACAGGGAGCGGGTTTAATTCACCCCTCCACTTT
V: TRBV29-1; D: .; size: .; J: TRBJ2-3; CDR3: CSVETRRDSTDTQYF; DNA: TGCAGCGTTGAAACTCGTCGGGACTCCACAGATACGCAGTATTTT
V: TRBV18; D: .; size: .; J: TRBJ2-7; CDR3: CASSPPGGQEYEQYF; DNA: TGTGCCAGCTCACCACCGGGGGGTCAGGAATACGAGCAGTACTTC
V: TRBV10-2; D: TRBD2; size: few; J: TRBJ2-7; CDR3: CASRAGTSGAEQYF; DNA: TGCGCCAGCAGAGCTGGGACTAGCGGGGCAGAGCAGTACTTC
V: TRBV9; D: TRBD2; size: .; J: TRBJ2-3; CDR3: CASSALAGGGDTQYF; DNA: TGTGCCAGCAGCGCCCTAGCGGGGGGGGGAGATACGCAGTATTTT
V: TRBV3-1/TRBV3-2; D: TRBD1; size: .; J: TRBJ2-1; CDR3: CASSQTEGQGPYNEQFF; DNA: TGTGCCAGCAGCCAAACCGAGGGACAGGGACCCTACAATGAGCAGTTCTTC
V: TRBV11-3; D: TRBD2; size: .; J: TRBJ2-3; CDR3: CASSQSGGAGDTQYF; DNA: TGTGCCAGCAGCCAGAGCGGGGGGGCTGGAGATACGCAGTATTTT
V: TRBV5-4; D: TRBD1; size: .; J: TRBJ2-3; CDR3: CASSSLRTGSAGGDTQYF; DNA: TGTGCCAGCAGCTCACTAAGGACAGGCTCTGCCGGCGGGGATACGCAGTATTTT
V: TRBV30; D: TRBD2; size: .; J: TRBJ2-2; CDR3: CAWLLAGGNTGELFF; DNA: TGTGCCTGGCTGCTAGCGGGGGGGAACACCGGGGAGCTGTTTTTT
V: TRBV12-5; D: .; size: .; J: TRBJ2-3; CDR3: CASGLAPVDTQYF; DNA: TGTGCTAGTGGTTTGGCCCCCGTGGATACGCAGTATTTT
V: TRBV11-3; D: TRBD1; size: .; J: TRBJ2-1; CDR3: CASSPGTVQFF; DNA: TGTGCCAGCAGCCCCGGGACAGTTCAGTTCTTC
V: TRBV4-3; D: .; size: .; J: TRBJ1-4; CDR3: CASSLGSAATNEKLFF; DNA: TGCGCCAGCAGCCTTGGATCAGCGGCAACTAATGAAAAACTGTTTTTT
V: TRBV3-1/TRBV3-2; D: .; size: .; J: TRBJ1-2; CDR3: CASSPRGGSSYGYTF; DNA: TGTGCCAGCAGCCCCCGAGGCGGGTCCTCATATGGCTACACCTTC
V: TRBV10-3; D: TRBD2; size: few; J: TRBJ2-1; CDR3: CATVPGLGNSNEQFF; DNA: TGTGCCACCGTACCGGGACTAGGTAATAGCAATGAGCAGTTCTTC
V: TRBV5-6; D: .; size: .; J: TRBJ1-2; CDR3: CASSQGQYGYTF; DNA: TGTGCCAGCAGCCAAGGACAGTATGGCTACACCTTC
V: TRBV7-9; D: .; size: .; J: TRBJ1-1; CDR3: CASRPRQTMNTEAFF; DNA: TGTGCCAGCAGACCGAGACAGACCATGAACACTGAAGCTTTCTTT
V: TRBV19; D: TRBD2; size: .; J: TRBJ2-5; CDR3: CASSIVAGGPRGTQYF; DNA: TGTGCCAGTAGTATAGTCGCGGGAGGGCCTCGTGGGACCCAGTACTTC
V: TRBV28; D: .; size: few; J: TRBJ1-6; CDR3: CASSLYPSPLHF; DNA: TGTGCCAGCAGCCTATATCCTTCACCCCTCCACTTT
V: TRBV10-3; D: .; size: .; J: TRBJ2-2; CDR3: CAISESTANTGELFF; DNA: TGTGCCATCAGTGAGTCTACAGCGAACACCGGGGAGCTGTTTTTT
V: TRBV7-2; D: TRBD1; size: .; J: TRBJ1-2; CDR3: CASSLRTGNNYGYTF; DNA: TGTGCCAGCAGCTTAAGGACAGGGAATAACTATGGCTACACCTTC
V: TRBV3-1/TRBV3-2; D: TRBD2; size: .; J: TRBJ2-5; CDR3: CASRRISAGGSETQYF; DNA: TGTGCCAGCAGGCGTATCAGCGCGGGAGGGTCAGAGACCCAGTACTTC
V: TRBV5-5; D: .; size: .; J: TRBJ1-3; CDR3: CASSLAQGNTIYF; DNA: TGTGCCAGCAGCTTGGCTCAGGGAAACACCATATATTTT
V: TRBV7-9; D: TRBD2; size: .; J: TRBJ2-7; CDR3: CASTAPRGVAYEQYF; DNA: TGTGCCAGCACCGCCCCGCGGGGGGTGGCCTACGAGCAGTACTTC
V: TRBV29-1; D: TRBD1; size: .; J: TRBJ1-2; CDR3: CSTLTGEGFGYTF; DNA: TGCAGCACCCTGACAGGGGAAGGGTTCGGCTACACCTTC
V: TRBV5-4; D: .; size: .; J: TRBJ1-6; CDR3: CASKGESSYNSPLHF; DNA: TGTGCCAGCAAAGGAGAAAGCTCCTATAATTCACCCCTCCACTTT
V: TRBV9; D: .; size: .; J: TRBJ1-1; CDR3: CASSFGTTGNTEAFF; DNA: TGTGCCAGCAGCTTCGGGACAACGGGGAACACTGAAGCTTTCTTT
V: TRBV5-4; D: TRBD2; size: .; J: TRBJ2-3; CDR3: CASSSRLAGGPDTQYF; DNA: TGTGCCAGCAGCTCCAGACTAGCGGGGGGCCCAGATACGCAGTATTTT
V: TRBV5-1; D: TRBD1; size: .; J: TRBJ2-7; CDR3: CASSTTGGSYEQYF; DNA: TGCGCCAGCAGCACGACAGGGGGAAGCTACGAGCAGTACTTC
V: TRBV10-3; D: .; size: .; J: TRBJ1-2; CDR3: CAINNPSGGYTF; DNA: TGTGCCATCAATAACCCTTCAGGGGGCTACACCTTC
V: TRBV4-1; D: TRBD2; size: .; J: TRBJ2-1; CDR3: CASSQSVDSGDYNEQFF; DNA: TGCGCCAGCAGCCAAAGCGTCGACAGCGGGGACTACAATGAGCAGTTCTTC
V: TRBV10-1; D: .; size: .; J: TRBJ2-3; CDR3: CASSVGGSTDTQYF; DNA: TGCGCCAGCAGTGTGGGGGGTAGCACAGATACGCAGTATTTT
V: TRBV7-2; D: .; size: .; J: TRBJ2-5; CDR3: CASSRTPQETQYF; DNA: TGTGCCAGCAGCAGGACACCTCAAGAGACCCAGTACTTC